Listed below are T cell receptor beta chains from one sample, sequenced in a study of identical twins. TCRdb re-analysed the 5' RACE reads in MiXCR, keeping a single row per CDR3 protein. This sample has approximately 700,000 distinct CDR3 sequences, with roughly 18% found just once. This sample also belongs to another study, concerning T cells expressing NK-cell markers.

Source material: PBMCs. The receptors were sampled from a woman younger than 35 in good health. CDR3s include the opening cysteine and the closing phenylalanine or tryptophan. The D gene is left open where the match is weak. For some rows the clone size is stated as once, few or many, or as a class when expanded; others skip it.

cdr3_aa cdr3_nt d_call j_call clone_size v_call cdr3_length
CSAYRRDLSSYEQYF TGCAGTGCCTACCGCCGGGACTTAAGTTCCTACGAGCAGTACTTC NA TRBJ2-7 NA TRBV20-1 15
CSARDRGNTEVFF TGCAGTGCTAGAGATCGGGGGAACACTGAAGTTTTCTTT NA TRBJ1-1 NA TRBV20-1 13
CASTGAYEQYF TGTGCCAGCACAGGAGCCTACGAGCAGTACTTC NA TRBJ2-7 few TRBV12-3/TRBV12-4 11
CATSRDVLGEQYF TGTGCCACCAGCAGAGATGTCCTGGGCGAGCAGTACTTC NA TRBJ2-7 NA TRBV15 13
CASSQRGGGAEETQYF TGTGCCAGCAGCCAAAGGGGCGGGGGGGCGGAAGAGACCCAGTACTTC TRBD2 TRBJ2-5 NA TRBV3-1 16
CASHTGELFF TGTGCCAGCCACACCGGGGAGCTGTTTTTT NA TRBJ2-2 NA TRBV7-9 10
CAISASGRNTGELFF TGTGCCATCAGTGCCTCCGGGAGGAACACCGGGGAGCTGTTTTTT NA TRBJ2-2 few TRBV10-3 15
CASSFSLTPSYEQYF TGTGCCAGCAGTTTTAGCTTAACCCCATCCTACGAGCAGTACTTC NA TRBJ2-7 few TRBV12-3/TRBV12-4 15
CASSGRQGTNVLTF TGCGCCAGCAGCGGGCGACAGGGAACCAACGTCCTGACTTTC TRBD1 TRBJ2-6 few TRBV5-1 14
CASSQEIWTSGYNEQFF TGTGCCAGCAGCCAAGAAATCTGGACTAGCGGCTACAATGAGCAGTTCTTC TRBD2 TRBJ2-1 few TRBV4-2 17
CASSGGRLAGAKELFF TGTGCCAGCAGCGGGGGGAGACTAGCGGGCGCCAAGGAGCTGTTTTTT TRBD2 TRBJ2-2 many TRBV9 16
CATSRDRVSGNTIYF TGTGCCACCAGCAGAGACAGGGTCTCTGGAAACACCATATATTTT NA TRBJ1-3 NA TRBV15 15
CASSSSQAGAFYNEQFF TGTGCTAGCAGCTCGAGCCAGGCGGGGGCCTTCTACAATGAGCAGTTCTTC NA TRBJ2-1 few TRBV7-7 17
CSARQWASYNEQFF TGCAGTGCAAGACAGTGGGCGTCCTACAATGAGCAGTTCTTC NA TRBJ2-1 few TRBV20-1 14
CATSRDLQEEETQYF TGTGCCACCAGCAGAGATCTCCAGGAGGAGGAGACCCAGTACTTC NA TRBJ2-5 NA TRBV15 15
CASSPLSGLVFNEQFF TGTGCCAGCAGCCCCCTTTCGGGACTAGTCTTCAATGAGCAGTTCTTC TRBD2 TRBJ2-1 NA TRBV6-2/TRBV6-3 16
CASSPQPGSGSGKTQYF TGTGCCAGCAGCCCCCAGCCTGGATCCGGGAGTGGCAAGACCCAGTACTTC NA TRBJ2-5 NA TRBV7-8 17
CASSLEQGGGTEAFF TGTGCCAGCAGCTTAGAACAGGGGGGTGGAACTGAAGCTTTCTTT TRBD1 TRBJ1-1 few TRBV11-2 15
CASSLGQGAYLYF TGTGCCAGCAGTTTGGGACAGGGGGCATATCTGTATTTT TRBD1 TRBJ2-3 NA TRBV12-3/TRBV12-4 13
CASSLTGGGYTGELFF TGTGCCAGCAGCTTAACCGGCGGGGGATACACCGGGGAGCTGTTTTTT TRBD2 TRBJ2-2 few TRBV7-3 16
CASSNGHTDTQYF TGTGCCAGCAGCAACGGCCACACAGATACGCAGTATTTT NA TRBJ2-3 NA TRBV12-3/TRBV12-4 13
CAIREGLADYNEQFF TGTGCCATCAGAGAGGGACTAGCGGACTACAATGAGCAGTTCTTC TRBD2 TRBJ2-1 many TRBV10-3 15
CSAPDTRGTEAFF TGCAGTGCCCCTGACACCCGAGGCACTGAAGCTTTCTTT NA TRBJ1-1 few TRBV20-1 13
CASSNLAVNTGELFF TGTGCCAGCTCGAATCTAGCGGTCAACACCGGGGAGCTGTTTTTT TRBD2 TRBJ2-2 NA TRBV18 15
CASLQAGGPDEQYF TGTGCCTCTCTCCAAGCGGGAGGGCCGGACGAGCAGTACTTC TRBD2 TRBJ2-7 NA TRBV6-1 14
CASSLALAYQPQHF TGTGCCAGCAGCTTAGCCCTTGCCTATCAGCCCCAGCATTTT NA TRBJ1-5 many TRBV7-2 14
CASRATVTFSYEQYF TGCGCCAGCAGAGCGACAGTAACCTTCTCCTACGAGCAGTACTTC NA TRBJ2-7 few TRBV5-1 15
CASSPNSLAGAPGEQFF TGTGCCAGCAGCCCTAATTCACTAGCGGGAGCCCCGGGTGAGCAGTTCTTC TRBD2 TRBJ2-1 NA TRBV6-1 17
CASSVGTSMIKFF TGTGCCAGCAGCGTAGGGACTAGCATGATAAAGTTCTTC TRBD2 TRBJ2-1 NA TRBV9 13
CATSTGEEKLFF TGTGCCACATCGACAGGGGAAGAAAAACTGTTTTTT TRBD1 TRBJ1-4 few TRBV6-5 12
CASSSPGYSNQPQHF TGTGCCAGCAGTTCCCCAGGTTATAGCAATCAGCCCCAGCATTTT NA TRBJ1-5 NA TRBV6-5 15
CASSLVGPYYNEQFF TGTGCCAGCAGCTTAGTGGGACCCTACTACAATGAGCAGTTCTTC NA TRBJ2-1 few TRBV11-2 15
CASTAPASGTYEQYF TGTGCCAGCACCGCGCCGGCTAGCGGGACCTACGAGCAGTACTTC TRBD2 TRBJ2-7 NA TRBV2 15
CSARDIEGGGGSYNEQFF TGCAGTGCTAGAGATATTGAGGGCGGGGGGGGCTCCTACAATGAGCAGTTCTTC TRBD2 TRBJ2-1 few TRBV20-1 18
CSARDRDRATGELFF TGCAGTGCTAGGGACCGGGACAGGGCCACCGGGGAGCTGTTTTTT TRBD1 TRBJ2-2 few TRBV20-1 15
CASSYSPDSWSYEQYF TGTGCCAGCAGTTACTCGCCGGACAGTTGGTCCTACGAGCAGTACTTC NA TRBJ2-7 NA TRBV6-5 16
CSAGTSGVEQYF TGCAGCGCTGGGACTAGCGGGGTGGAGCAGTACTTC TRBD2 TRBJ2-7 NA TRBV29-1 12
CASSPPGEDEQFF TGTGCCAGCAGCCCGCCGGGAGAGGATGAGCAGTTCTTC NA TRBJ2-1 once TRBV7-2 13
CSAKSGIYEQYF TGCAGTGCTAAATCGGGGATCTACGAGCAGTACTTC NA TRBJ2-7 NA TRBV20-1 12
CASSYSRVNTEAFF TGTGCCAGCAGTTACTCGAGGGTGAACACTGAAGCTTTCTTT NA TRBJ1-1 many TRBV6-5 14